This T cell receptor beta chain derives from a study of control samples from healthy donors and cancer patients. Profiled with immunoSEQ multiplex PCR; TCRdb holds only in-frame clones, not every one. The sample has approximately 170,000 clones; around 90% are singletons. Germline lookup yields CDR1 MDHEN and CDR2 SYDVKM. This CDR3 comprises 14 residues. V lost 1 base, J lost 7 bases, and 13 bases lay in between. This chain joins TRBV28 and TRBJ1-2; no firm D call. Sequenced material: blood. The origin of this receptor is a woman aged 45-65 years in good health. The CDR3, as DNA: TGTGCCAGCAGTTTATTTACCGGGGTGAGTGGCTACACCTTC. It is translated as CASSLFTGVSGYTF.